This record concerns one T cell receptor (beta chain) sequence. Only a few counts were recorded for this clone. Its recognized antigen is unknown. Per-nucleotide qualities are absent, and no much larger clonotype sits a single base away. This sample is part of a study of beta chain features in type 1 diabetes (dated by TCRdb to about 2018). About the investigation overall: No differences in mean age, gender distribution, total cell number or subset yield were found between patients and healthy donors. A total of just under 110,000,000 sorted cells were examined across all samples, and RNA yield correlated strongly with the number of cells per subset. The study compared TCRB repertoires of sorted circulating CD4+ T cell subsets between recently diagnosed type 1 diabetes patients and matched healthy donors. Regulatory and stem cell-like memory subsets were obtained from only 8 patients and about eight healthy donors, while naive and central memory subsets were obtained from all 30 or so donors. General findings and caveats noted by the study authors: Because cDNA was sequenced instead of genomic DNA, highly expressing activated cells could be over-represented, though the groups showed no difference in activation or CD3 levels. HLA sub-analyses involved small numbers of individuals, so any influence of HLA type on TCRB rearrangement remained unresolved. At VDJ recombination sites, patients with type 1 diabetes made fewer insertions and deleted more nucleotides, a pattern implying thymic rearrangement abnormalities. Naive, central memory and regulatory TCRB repertoires appeared more similar among patients than among healthy donors. In all four CD4+ subsets, TCRB CDR3 length was moderately but significantly shorter in type 1 diabetes patients. PCR might favor shorter templates, but patient and control samples were amplified and corrected together, so any skew would affect both groups equally.

All of the isolated RNA was reverse transcribed with the High Capacity cDNA Reverse Transcription Kit, so expressed TCRB transcripts were sequenced. Deep immunoSEQ sequencing was performed on naive, central memory and regulatory T cell samples, with an average of approximately 3.9 million total reads per sample. Sorted cells were lysed in RLT buffer, and RNA was extracted using DNase-treated RNeasy Micro or Mini kits according to cell number. To prevent cross-contamination, each cell subset was processed individually, whereas patient and healthy donor samples were processed jointly. TCRB sequences were amplified from cDNA with the immunoSEQ multiplex PCR, producing 87-bp fragments spanning the CDR3 region. Sequencing of the amplicons was done on the Illumina HiSeq platform. The source study handled its data this way. Synthetic template baselines were used to correct PCR bias computationally, reads within Hamming distance 2 were collapsed, and singletons that could not be merged were discarded. Reads were aligned to IMGT to assign V, D and J genes, CDR3 length, and insertions or deletions at six rearrangement sites. Clonotype counts were normalized to sorted cell number within each subset before computing true diversity and Gini coefficients with the tcR R package. Repertoire sharing was quantified using the overlap coefficient calculated on TCRB nucleotide sequences. As a proxy for the pre-selection repertoire, out-of-frame TCRB sequences from naive cells were analyzed. TCRdb re-hosts the immuneACCESS table, in-frame sequences only. Its copies lack some clones; in the studies checked, an unresolved V gene accounts for under half of them, and the cause for the rest is not known. That table gives V, J and clone size, and the DNA gave D and trimming. Here the sample has around 340,000 clones; 15% to 20% occur a single time. Of the sample, 0.044% is held by the ten largest clones.

A single peripheral blood draw of roughly 0.11 L on average was collected from each donor into heparinised tubes. Using a panel that included CD45RO, CCR7, CD25, CD127, CD95 and CD27, naive, central memory, regulatory and stem cell-like memory CD4+ T cells were sorted on a BD FACSAria II. All sorted populations exceeded 95% purity. Right away, PBMCs were isolated by Lymphoprep density gradient centrifugation and were stained directly, with no culture step. Samples were stained and sorted in pairs, with one healthy donor and one patient per experiment, so that batch effects were minimized. Sequencing used naive CD4+ T cells from blood. According to the study, the label for this sample's cell subset or site signals: true naive CD4+ T cells. This clonotype originated in a woman between 18 and 30 years old in good health.

The CDR3 region has the sequence CASSQAQGQETQYF. At the DNA level, the sequence is TGTGCCAGCAGCCAAGCACAGGGCCAAGAGACCCAGTACTTC. The receptor chain draws on TRBV14 and TRBJ2-5, with TRBD1 tentatively as D gene (6 bases match). According to the germline V gene, CDR1 reads SGHDN and CDR2 reads FVKESK. Including the terminal cysteine and phenylalanine, the CDR3 comprises 14 residues. Only the CDR3 part of the read is kept: 42 bases, read in frame from the first base. V and J lose 1 base and 1 base, and a span of 7 bases separates them. Supplemented by the reference TRBV14 and TRBJ2-5 proteins around the CDR3, the complete variable domain is EAGVTQFPSHSVIEKGQTVTLRCDPISGHDNLYWYRRVMGKEIKFLLHFVKESKQDESGMPNNRFLAERTGGTYSTLKVQPAELEDSGVYFCASSQAQGQETQYFGPGTRLLVL.